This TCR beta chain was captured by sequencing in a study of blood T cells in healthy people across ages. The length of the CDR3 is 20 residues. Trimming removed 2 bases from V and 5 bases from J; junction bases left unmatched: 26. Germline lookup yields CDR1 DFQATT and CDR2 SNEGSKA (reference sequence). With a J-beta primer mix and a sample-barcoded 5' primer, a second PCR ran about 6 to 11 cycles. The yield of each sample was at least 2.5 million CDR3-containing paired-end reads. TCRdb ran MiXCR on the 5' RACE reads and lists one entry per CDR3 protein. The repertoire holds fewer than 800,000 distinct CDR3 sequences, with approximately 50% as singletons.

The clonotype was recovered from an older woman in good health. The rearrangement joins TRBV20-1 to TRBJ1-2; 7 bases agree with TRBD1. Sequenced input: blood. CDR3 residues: CSARSGGTVTSDRIWYGYTF. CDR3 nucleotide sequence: TGCAGTGCTAGATCGGGTGGGACAGTGACGTCGGACAGGATCTGGTATGGCTACACCTTC.